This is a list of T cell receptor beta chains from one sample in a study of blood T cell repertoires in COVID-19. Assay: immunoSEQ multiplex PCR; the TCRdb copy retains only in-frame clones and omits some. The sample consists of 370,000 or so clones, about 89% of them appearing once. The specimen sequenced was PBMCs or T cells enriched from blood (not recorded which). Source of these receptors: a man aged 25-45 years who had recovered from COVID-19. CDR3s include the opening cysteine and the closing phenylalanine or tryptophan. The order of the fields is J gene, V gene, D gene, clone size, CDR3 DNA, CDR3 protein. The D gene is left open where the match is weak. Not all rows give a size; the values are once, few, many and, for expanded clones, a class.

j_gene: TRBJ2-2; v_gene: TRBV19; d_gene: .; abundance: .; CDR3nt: TGTGCCAGTGAAGATGGGGCGATGAACACCGGGGAGCTGTTTTTT; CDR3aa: CASEDGAMNTGELFF
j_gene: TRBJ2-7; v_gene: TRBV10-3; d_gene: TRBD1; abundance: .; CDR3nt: TGTGCCTCCATGCAGGGGGCTAGCGACGAGCAGTACTTC; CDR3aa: CASMQGASDEQYF
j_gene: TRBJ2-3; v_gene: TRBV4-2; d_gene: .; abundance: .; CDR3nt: TGTGCCAGCAGCCCCTCGGCGGGGGCCACAGATACGCAGTATTTT; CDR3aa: CASSPSAGATDTQYF
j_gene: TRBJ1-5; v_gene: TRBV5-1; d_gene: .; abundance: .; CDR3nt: TGCGCCAGCAGCTTGGGACAGGAAAATCAGCCCCAGCATTTT; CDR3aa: CASSLGQENQPQHF
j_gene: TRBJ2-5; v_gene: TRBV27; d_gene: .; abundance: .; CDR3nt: TGTGCCAGCAGTTCCATCTCGCGGGGGCCCCAAGAGACCCAGTACTTC; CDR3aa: CASSSISRGPQETQYF
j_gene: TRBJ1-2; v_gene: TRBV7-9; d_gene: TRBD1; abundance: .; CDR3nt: TGTGCCAGCAGCTCGGGACAGGGATCGATGGATGGCTACACCTTC; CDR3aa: CASSSGQGSMDGYTF
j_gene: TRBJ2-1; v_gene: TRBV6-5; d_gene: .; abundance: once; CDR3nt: TGTGCCAGCAGTTACCAGGGGGGCGGGAATGAGCAGTTCTTC; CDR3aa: CASSYQGGGNEQFF
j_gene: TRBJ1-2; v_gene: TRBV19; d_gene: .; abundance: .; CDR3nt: TGTGCCAGCGGCGGGGGGATTCCTAACTATGGCTACACCTTC; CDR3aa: CASGGGIPNYGYTF
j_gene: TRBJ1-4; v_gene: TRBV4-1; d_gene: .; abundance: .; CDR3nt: TGCGCCAGCAGCCAAGATCCCCCGGTTGAAGCTAATGAAAAACTGTTTTTT; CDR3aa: CASSQDPPVEANEKLFF
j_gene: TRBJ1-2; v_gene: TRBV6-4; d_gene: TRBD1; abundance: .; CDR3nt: TGTGCCAGCAGTGACTCCTATCGGGAGGGGGCGGTCGACTATGGCTACACCTTC; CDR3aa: CASSDSYREGAVDYGYTF